A single sample gave rise to the 19 T cell receptor beta chains below, sequenced in a study of OX40 agonist ivuxolimab in advanced cancers. The receptor library was made with the immunoSEQ multiplex PCR assay. The table comes from immuneACCESS by way of TCRdb, which keeps in-frame sequences with V and J called. Part of the clones is missing from these tables; in studies checked, under half for an unresolved V gene and the rest for unknown reasons. The sample data list tens of thousands of clones, and 75% to 90% of these were observed just once. The top ten clonotypes cover 3% to 4% of the sample. The sample here was CD4+ or CD8+ T cells sorted from blood, taken in a trial of the OX40 agonist ivuxolimab. The receptors stem from an adult with an advanced solid tumor such as melanoma, head and neck, liver or kidney cancer.

The rearrangement links TRBV5-1 to TRBJ2-2, with D uncertain. Germline V gene sequence: CDR1 SGHRS, CDR2 YFSETQ. This CDR3 is 15 amino acids long. The V end lost 2 bases, the J end lost 3 bases, and 11 bases lay between the germline ends. The CDR3 DNA reads as TGCGCCAGCAGCTTTAGACGGATGGACACCGGGGAGCTGTTTTTT. Translated: CASSFRRMDTGELFF.

This clone has more than one count but fewer than ten. The genes are TRBV28 and TRBJ2-1; D possibly corresponds to TRBD2 (7 bases). The CDR3 consists of 15 residues. Trimming took 3 bases from V and 7 from J, leaving 16 bases between them. Germline V gene data show CDR1 as MDHEN and CDR2 as SYDVKM. The DNA of the CDR3 is TGTGCCAGCAGTTTCGTGGGGGGGCGGCGGAATGAGCAGTTCTTC. As protein: CASSFVGGRRNEQFF.

This rearrangement joins TRBV5-1 to TRBJ2-3; no clear D gene. Trimming shortened V by 4 bases and J by 3 bases, and 15 bases separated the two germline ends. Germline V gene sequence: CDR1 SGHRS, CDR2 YFSETQ. The CDR3 is 15 residues long. CDR3 DNA: TGCGCCAGCAGCCCGTGGACGAGGCAGACAGATACGCAGTATTTT. The encoded protein is CASSPWTRQTDTQYF. The full variable domain, its missing parts supplied by reference TRBV5-1 and TRBJ2-3, is KAGVTQTPRYLIKTRGQQVTLSCSPISGHRSVSWYQQTPGQGLQFLFEYFSETQRNKGNFPGRFSGRQFSNSRSEMNVSTLELGDSALYLCASSPWTRQTDTQYFGPGTRLTVL.

The chain has TRBV28 and TRBJ2-4; 8 nucleotides align to TRBD2. This CDR3 contains 16 residues. V lost 6 bases, J lost 1 base, and 8 bases stayed unmatched. The germline CDR1 and CDR2 sequences are MDHEN and SYDVKM. CDR3 residues: CASSGGGQEAKNIQYF. Written as DNA, the CDR3 is TGTGCCAGCAGCGGGGGGGGTCAAGAGGCCAAAAACATTCAGTACTTC.

The chain links TRBV4-1 to TRBJ1-5; no clear D gene. V lost 0 bases and J 3 bases, leaving 12 bases between the germline ends. This CDR3 contains 16 residues. Germline CDR1 is MGHRA and CDR2 is YSYEKL. The CDR3 coding sequence is TGCGCCAGCAGCCAAGATCTTGCGGGGAACAATCAGCCCCAGCATTTT. It specifies CASSQDLAGNNQPQHF.

The chain has TRBV7-2 and TRBJ2-2, with D perhaps TRBD1 (6 bases). CDR1 and CDR2 (germline): SGHTA, FQGNSA. Between the trimmed V and J ends, which lost 5 bases and 1 base, there was a span of 11 bases. The CDR3 covers 15 residues. The CDR3, as DNA: TGTGCCAGCAGCATGGGGACAATGAACACCGGGGAGCTGTTTTTT. As protein: CASSMGTMNTGELFF. Full variable domain (rest looked up from reference TRBV7-2 and TRBJ2-2): GAGVSQSPSNKVTEKGKDVELRCDPISGHTALYWYRQSLGQGLEFLIYFQGNSAPDKSGLPSDRFSAERTGGSVSTLTIQRTQQEDSAVYLCASSMGTMNTGELFFGEGSRLTVL.

The chain couples TRBV19 to TRBJ2-7; no clear D gene. CDR1 and CDR2 (germline): LNHDA, SQIVND (reference sequence). The CDR3 is 11 amino acids. V shed 5 bases and J shed 3 bases, with 5 bases lying between them. The CDR3 coding sequence is TGTGCCAGTAGTCCCGTCTACGAGCAGTACTTC. This sequence encodes CASSPVYEQYF.

This chain links TRBV7-6 with TRBJ1-3, with D maybe TRBD1 (6 bases). The germline V and J ends were trimmed by 5 bases and 2 bases, with 13 bases remaining between them. CDR1 and CDR2 (germline): SGHVS, FNYEAQ. The CDR3 runs 15 residues. The CDR3 loop is CASSVQGLAGNTIYF. As DNA, the CDR3 is TGTGCCAGCAGCGTCCAGGGGTTGGCTGGAAACACCATATATTTT.

This sequence joins TRBV28 and TRBJ2-7; the match to TRBD2 covers 7 bases. The junction had 5 bases not matched to a gene; V was cut back by 3 bases and J by 3 bases. Germline V gives CDR1 MDHEN, CDR2 SYDVKM. The CDR3 covers 14 residues. This chain's CDR3 is CASSFLGGGYEQYF. The DNA for the CDR3 is TGTGCCAGCAGTTTCCTTGGGGGGGGCTACGAGCAGTACTTC. Combining the CDR3 with reference TRBV28 and TRBJ2-7 gives the whole variable domain DVKVTQSSRYLVKRTGEKVFLECVQDMDHENMFWYRQDPGLGLRLIYFSYDVKMKEKGDIPEGYSVSREKKERFSLILESASTNQTSMYLCASSFLGGGYEQYFGPGTRLTVT.

This rearrangement joins TRBV9 to TRBJ2-2; no definite D call. Germline V gene sequence: CDR1 SGDLS, CDR2 YYNGEE. The V gene lost 4 bases and the J gene lost 7 bases, with 17 bases spanning the gap. The CDR3 is made up of 15 amino acids. The CDR3 DNA is TGTGCCAGCAGCCCGAGGACGGTATCCATCGGGGAGCTGTTTTTT. Translation: CASSPRTVSIGELFF.

The rearrangement joins TRBV18 to TRBJ1-1; D unclear. V lost 5 bases, J lost 3 bases, and 13 bases lay in between. Looked up from germline, CDR1 is KGHSH and CDR2 is LQKENI. CDR3 length: 14 amino acids. CDR3 sequence: CASSWGNRDTEAFF. As DNA, the CDR3 is TGTGCCAGCTCATGGGGTAATCGGGACACTGAAGCTTTCTTT.

The chain links TRBV7-3 to TRBJ2-3; D possibly matches TRBD1 or TRBD2 (5 bases each). Germline CDR1 is SGHTA and CDR2 is FQGTGA. The V end was cut by 2 bases, the J end by 4 bases, with 13 bases between. The CDR3 runs to 15 residues. The chain's CDR3 is CASSLSGTQADTQYF. CDR3 bases: TGTGCCAGCAGCTTATCAGGGACCCAAGCAGATACGCAGTATTTT.

The rearrangement links TRBV7-2 to TRBJ2-5; 7 nucleotides line up with TRBD1. Germline lookup yields CDR1 SGHTA and CDR2 FQGNSA. The CDR3 loop spans 17 amino acids. V gave up 3 bases and J gave up 3 bases; unmatched junction bases: 13. The chain's CDR3 is CASSLFRAGGEKETQYF. In nucleotides, the CDR3 is TGTGCCAGCAGCTTGTTTCGTGCAGGGGGAGAGAAAGAGACCCAGTACTTC.

The V and J genes are TRBV10-3 and TRBJ2-5; D unclear. Germline lookup yields CDR1 ENHRY and CDR2 SYGVKD. The CDR3 has 13 residues. V lost 7 bases and J lost 2, with 11 bases in between. The CDR3, as DNA: TGTGCCATCATGGCCGGGTCGCAAGAGACCCAGTACTTC. Translating gives CAIMAGSQETQYF.

The V gene is TRBV6-5, the J gene TRBJ2-7, with 8 bases that match TRBD1. This CDR3 comprises 15 residues. V lost 2 bases, J lost 1 base, and 4 bases stayed unmatched. The V gene's germline CDR1 is MNHEY and CDR2 SVGAGI. CDR3 sequence (DNA): TGTGCCAGCAGTTACAGAGGACAGGGTTCCTACGAGCAGTACTTC. It specifies CASSYRGQGSYEQYF.

This clone occurred a few times. The chain recombines TRBV2 with TRBJ1-1, with D unresolved. The germline V gene has CDR1 SNHLY and CDR2 FYNNEI. V gave up 4 bases and J gave up 4 bases, with 7 bases separating them. CDR3 length equals 12 residues. CDR3 in amino acids: CASSVRGTEAFF. CDR3 sequence (DNA): TGTGCCAGCAGTGTCCGAGGCACTGAAGCTTTCTTT.

In this sample, this clone turned up a few times. The rearrangement joins TRBV6-1 to TRBJ2-6, with unresolved D. Trimming stripped 2 bases from V and 1 base from J, with 9 bases between. The germline V gene has CDR1 MNHNS and CDR2 SASEGT. The CDR3 is 16 residues long. The CDR3 coding sequence is TGTGCCAGCAGTGAAATGGGTTCTTCTGGGGCCAACGTCCTGACTTTC. Amino acid sequence: CASSEMGSSGANVLTF.

This clone was seen a handful of times. The gene calls are TRBV5-1 and TRBJ1-1; D is uncertain. With 4 bases removed from V and 5 bases from J, the gap between germline ends came to 15 bases. The CDR3 is 14 amino acids. Germline-derived CDR1 and CDR2 are SGHRS and YFSETQ. CDR3 residues: CASSPREDRTEAFF. CDR3 nucleotide sequence: TGCGCCAGCAGCCCGCGGGAGGATCGGACTGAAGCTTTCTTT.

This chain uses TRBV6-6 with TRBJ2-5; TRBD2 matches 8 bases. The CDR3 runs to 14 residues. After removal of 6 bases from V and 5 bases from J, the junction contained 8 bases not matched to a gene. The germline V gene has CDR1 MNHNY and CDR2 SVGAGI (reference sequence). CDR3 sequence reads: CASSFRGGGETQYF. The CDR3 region has the DNA TGTGCCAGCAGCTTCCGGGGGGGCGGGGAGACCCAGTACTTC.